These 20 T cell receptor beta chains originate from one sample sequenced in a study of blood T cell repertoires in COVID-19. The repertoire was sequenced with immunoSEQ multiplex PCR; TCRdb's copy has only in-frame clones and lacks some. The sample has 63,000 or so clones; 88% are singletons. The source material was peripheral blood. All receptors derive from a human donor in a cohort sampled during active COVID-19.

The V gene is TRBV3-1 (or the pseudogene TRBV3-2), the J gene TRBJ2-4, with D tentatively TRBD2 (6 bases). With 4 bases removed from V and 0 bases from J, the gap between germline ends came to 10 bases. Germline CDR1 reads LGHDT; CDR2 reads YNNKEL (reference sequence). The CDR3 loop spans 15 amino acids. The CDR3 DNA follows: TGTGCCAGCAGCCGGGGGGAACTAGCCAAAAACATTCAGTACTTC. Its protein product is CASSRGELAKNIQYF.

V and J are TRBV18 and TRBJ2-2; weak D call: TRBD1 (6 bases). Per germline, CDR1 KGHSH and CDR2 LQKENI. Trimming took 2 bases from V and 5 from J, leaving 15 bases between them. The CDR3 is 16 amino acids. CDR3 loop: CASSPVGARATGELFF. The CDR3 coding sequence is TGTGCCAGCTCACCAGTGGGGGCCCGGGCAACCGGGGAGCTGTTTTTT.

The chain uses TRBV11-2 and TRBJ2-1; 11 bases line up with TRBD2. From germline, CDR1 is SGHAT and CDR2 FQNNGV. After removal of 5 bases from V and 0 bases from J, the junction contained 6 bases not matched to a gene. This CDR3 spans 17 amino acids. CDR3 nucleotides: TGTGCCAGCAGCCGGACTAGCGGGCCCAGCTCCTACAATGAGCAGTTCTTC. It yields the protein CASSRTSGPSSYNEQFF.

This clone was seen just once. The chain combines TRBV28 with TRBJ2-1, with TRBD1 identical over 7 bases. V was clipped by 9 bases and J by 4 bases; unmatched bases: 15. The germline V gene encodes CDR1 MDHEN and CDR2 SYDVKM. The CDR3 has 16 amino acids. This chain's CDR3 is CASTLGGTYIYNEQFF. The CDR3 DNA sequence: TGTGCCAGTACGCTAGGGGGCACCTACATTTACAATGAGCAGTTCTTC.

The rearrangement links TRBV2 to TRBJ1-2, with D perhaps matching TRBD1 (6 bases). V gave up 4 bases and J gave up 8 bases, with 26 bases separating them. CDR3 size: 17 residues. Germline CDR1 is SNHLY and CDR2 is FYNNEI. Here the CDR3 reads CASSGRTEASFLRGYTF. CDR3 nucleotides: TGTGCCAGCAGTGGTAGGACAGAGGCCTCTTTTTTAAGGGGCTACACCTTC.

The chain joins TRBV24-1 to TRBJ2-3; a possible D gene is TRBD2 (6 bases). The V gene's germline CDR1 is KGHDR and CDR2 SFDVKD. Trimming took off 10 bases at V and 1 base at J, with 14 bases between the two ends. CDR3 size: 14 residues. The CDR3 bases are TGTGCCACTAGCGGACAAAAGGGCACAGATACGCAGTATTTT. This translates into CATSGQKGTDTQYF.

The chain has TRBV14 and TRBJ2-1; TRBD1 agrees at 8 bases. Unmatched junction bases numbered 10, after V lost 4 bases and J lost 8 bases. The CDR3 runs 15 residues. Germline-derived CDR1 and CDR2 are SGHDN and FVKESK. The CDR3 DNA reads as TGTGCCAGCAGCCGCATGATAGACAGGGGTCATGAGCAGTTCTTC. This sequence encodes CASSRMIDRGHEQFF.

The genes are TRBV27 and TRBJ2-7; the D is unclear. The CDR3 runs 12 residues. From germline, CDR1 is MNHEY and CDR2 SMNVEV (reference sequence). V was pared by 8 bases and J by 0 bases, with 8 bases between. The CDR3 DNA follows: TGTGCCAGCTATTCTAGCTCCTACGAGCAGTACTTC. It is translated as CASYSSSYEQYF.

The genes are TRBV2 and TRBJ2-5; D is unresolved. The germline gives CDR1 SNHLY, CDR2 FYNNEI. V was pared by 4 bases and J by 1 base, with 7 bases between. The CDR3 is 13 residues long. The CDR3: CASSVNSQETQYF. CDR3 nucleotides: TGTGCCAGCAGTGTAAACAGCCAAGAGACCCAGTACTTC.

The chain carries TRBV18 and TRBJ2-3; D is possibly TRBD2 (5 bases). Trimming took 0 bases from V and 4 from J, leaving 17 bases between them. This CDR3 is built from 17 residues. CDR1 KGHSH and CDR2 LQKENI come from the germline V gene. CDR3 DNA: TGTGCCAGCTCACCACCTTTTAGTTCTGACGGGGCAGATACGCAGTATTTT. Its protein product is CASSPPFSSDGADTQYF. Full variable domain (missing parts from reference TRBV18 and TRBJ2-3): NAGVMQNPRHLVRRRGQEARLRCSPMKGHSHVYWYRQLPEEGLKFMVYLQKENIIDESGMPKERFSAEFPKEGPSILRIQQVVRGDSAAYFCASSPPFSSDGADTQYFGPGTRLTVL.

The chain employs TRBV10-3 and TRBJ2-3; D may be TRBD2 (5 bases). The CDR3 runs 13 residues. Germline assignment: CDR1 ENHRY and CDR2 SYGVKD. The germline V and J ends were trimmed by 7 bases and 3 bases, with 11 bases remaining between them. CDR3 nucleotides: TGTGCCATCACCGGGGATTGGACAGATACGCAGTATTTT. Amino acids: CAITGDWTDTQYF.

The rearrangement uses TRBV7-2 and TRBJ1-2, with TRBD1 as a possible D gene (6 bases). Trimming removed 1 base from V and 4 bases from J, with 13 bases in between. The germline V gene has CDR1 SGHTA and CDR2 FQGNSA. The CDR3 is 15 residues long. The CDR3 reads CASSLGQGSVYGYTF. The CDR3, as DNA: TGTGCCAGCAGCTTAGGTCAGGGGTCTGTCTATGGCTACACCTTC.

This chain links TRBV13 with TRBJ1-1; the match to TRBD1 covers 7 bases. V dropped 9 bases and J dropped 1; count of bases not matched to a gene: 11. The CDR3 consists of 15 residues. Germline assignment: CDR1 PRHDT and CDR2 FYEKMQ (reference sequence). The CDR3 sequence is CASGNGRQGNTEAFF. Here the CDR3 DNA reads TGTGCCAGTGGGAATGGGAGACAGGGGAACACTGAAGCTTTCTTT.

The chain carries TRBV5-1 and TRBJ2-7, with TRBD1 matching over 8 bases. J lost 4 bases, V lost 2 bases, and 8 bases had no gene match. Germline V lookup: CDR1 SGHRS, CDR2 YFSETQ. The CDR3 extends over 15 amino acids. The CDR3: CASSLHRDRNYEQYV. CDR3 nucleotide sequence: TGCGCCAGCAGCTTACACCGGGACAGGAATTACGAGCAGTACGTC.

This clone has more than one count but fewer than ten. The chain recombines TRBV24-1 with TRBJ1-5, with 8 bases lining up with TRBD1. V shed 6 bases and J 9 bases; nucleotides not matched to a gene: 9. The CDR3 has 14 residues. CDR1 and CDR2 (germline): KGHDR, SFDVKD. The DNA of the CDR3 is TGTGCCACCAGTCGCGGACAGGGCACGGGGCCCCAGCATTTT. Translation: CATSRGQGTGPQHF.

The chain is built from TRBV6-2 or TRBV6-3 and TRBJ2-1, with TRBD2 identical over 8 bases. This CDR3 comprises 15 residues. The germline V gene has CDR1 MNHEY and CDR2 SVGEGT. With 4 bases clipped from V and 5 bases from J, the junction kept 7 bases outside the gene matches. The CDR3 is CASSSFRGGDNEQFF. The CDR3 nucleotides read TGTGCCAGCAGTTCCTTCCGGGGGGGGGACAATGAGCAGTTCTTC.

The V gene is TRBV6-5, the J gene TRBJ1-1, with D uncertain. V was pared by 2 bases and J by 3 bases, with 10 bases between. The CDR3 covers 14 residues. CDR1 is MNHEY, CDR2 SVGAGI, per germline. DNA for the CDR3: TGTGCCAGCAGTTACGTAGACGGGGACACTGAAGCTTTCTTT. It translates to CASSYVDGDTEAFF.

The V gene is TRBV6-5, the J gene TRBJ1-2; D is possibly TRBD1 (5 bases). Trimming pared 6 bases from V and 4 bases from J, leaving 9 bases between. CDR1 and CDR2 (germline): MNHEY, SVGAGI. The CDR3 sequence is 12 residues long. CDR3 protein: CASSDSIYGYTF. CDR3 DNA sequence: TGTGCCAGCAGCGACAGCATCTATGGCTACACCTTC.

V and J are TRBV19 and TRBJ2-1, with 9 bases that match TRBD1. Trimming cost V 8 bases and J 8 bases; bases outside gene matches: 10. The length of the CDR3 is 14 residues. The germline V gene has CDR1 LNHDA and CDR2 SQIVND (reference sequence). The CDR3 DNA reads TGTGCCAGTCGCCACAGGGGGCTCCAGTATGAGCAGTTCTTC. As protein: CASRHRGLQYEQFF.

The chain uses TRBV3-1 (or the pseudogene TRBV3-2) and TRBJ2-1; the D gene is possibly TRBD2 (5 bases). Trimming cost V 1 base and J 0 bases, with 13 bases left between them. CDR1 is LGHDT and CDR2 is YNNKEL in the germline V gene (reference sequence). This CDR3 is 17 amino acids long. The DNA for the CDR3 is TGTGCCAGCAGCCAAGGGCTAGCTTTGAGCTCCTACAATGAGCAGTTCTTC. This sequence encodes CASSQGLALSSYNEQFF.